The clone carrying this T cell receptor beta chain has only a few counts. Its matching antigen is unknown. The time point here: baseline pretreatment blood. Treatment described: 15 Gy SBRT to primary tumor, nephrectomy 4 weeks later. Radiation-treated patients gave blood at baseline, week 2 and week 4. The patient's renal cell carcinoma had clear cell pathology. The data derive from a study of radiation and T cells in renal cell carcinoma. Study-level findings and limits: Top tumor clonotypes rose in blood 2 weeks post-radiation, then contracted. Pretreatment tumor biopsies were lacking, so baseline clonotypes are unknown.

The CDR3 is made up of 16 amino acids. CDR1 MNHNY and CDR2 SVGAGI come from the germline V gene (reference sequence). The trim removed 4 bases at V and 0 bases at J, leaving 6 bases unmatched. The data were produced by immunoSEQ multiplex PCR, yet TCRdb's version contains in-frame clones alone and is incomplete. The sample holds some 140,000 clones, roughly 84% seen once. This clonotype was obtained from a woman aged 50 to 60 with renal cell carcinoma. This rearrangement joins TRBV6-6 to TRBJ1-3; 7 bases match TRBD1. Source: blood, taken from a patient whose treatment included radiotherapy and nephrectomy. CDR3 in DNA: TGTGCCAGCAGTTGGTCGACAGGGAGCTCTGGAAACACCATATATTTT. It is translated as CASSWSTGSSGNTIYF.